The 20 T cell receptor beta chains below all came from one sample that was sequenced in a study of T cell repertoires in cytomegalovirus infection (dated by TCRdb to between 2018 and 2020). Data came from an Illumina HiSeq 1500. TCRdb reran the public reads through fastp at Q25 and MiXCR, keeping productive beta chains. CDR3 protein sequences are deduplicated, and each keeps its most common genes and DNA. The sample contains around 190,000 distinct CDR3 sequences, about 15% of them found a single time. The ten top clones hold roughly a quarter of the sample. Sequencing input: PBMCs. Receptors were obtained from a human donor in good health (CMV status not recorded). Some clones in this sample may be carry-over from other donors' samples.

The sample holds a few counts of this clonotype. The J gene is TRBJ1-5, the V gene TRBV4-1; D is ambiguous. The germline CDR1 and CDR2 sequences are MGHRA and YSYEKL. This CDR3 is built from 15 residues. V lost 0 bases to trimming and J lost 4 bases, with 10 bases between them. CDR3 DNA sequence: TGCGCCAGCAGCCAAGAGGGCAGGCCAAATCAGCCCCAGCATTTT. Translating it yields CASSQEGRPNQPQHF.

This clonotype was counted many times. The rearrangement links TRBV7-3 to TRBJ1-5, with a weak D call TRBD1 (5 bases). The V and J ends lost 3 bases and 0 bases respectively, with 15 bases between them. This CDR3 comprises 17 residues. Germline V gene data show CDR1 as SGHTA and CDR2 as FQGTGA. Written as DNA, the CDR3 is TGTGCCAGCAGCTTTGGGGTGGACAAGTATAGCAATCAGCCCCAGCATTTT. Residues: CASSFGVDKYSNQPQHF.

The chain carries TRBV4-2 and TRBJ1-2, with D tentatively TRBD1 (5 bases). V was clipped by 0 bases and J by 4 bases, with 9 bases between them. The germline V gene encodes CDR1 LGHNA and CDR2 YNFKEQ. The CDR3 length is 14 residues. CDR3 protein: CASSQERDSYGYTF. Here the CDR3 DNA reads TGTGCCAGCAGCCAAGAACGAGACAGCTATGGCTACACCTTC.

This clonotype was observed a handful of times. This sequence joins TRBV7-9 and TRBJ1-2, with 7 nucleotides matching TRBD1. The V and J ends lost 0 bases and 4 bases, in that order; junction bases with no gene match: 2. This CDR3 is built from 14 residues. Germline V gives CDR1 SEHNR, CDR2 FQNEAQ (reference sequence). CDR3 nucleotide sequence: TGTGCCAGCAGCTTAGCGGGACAGCCCTATGGCTACACCTTC. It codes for CASSLAGQPYGYTF.

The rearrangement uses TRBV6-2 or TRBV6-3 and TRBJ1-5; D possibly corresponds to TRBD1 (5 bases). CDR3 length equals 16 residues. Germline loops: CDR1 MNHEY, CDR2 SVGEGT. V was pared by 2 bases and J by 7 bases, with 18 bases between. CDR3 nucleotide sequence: TGTGCCAGCAGTTACCCCCGGTGGCAGGGAGAACAGCCCCAGCATTTT. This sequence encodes CASSYPRWQGEQPQHF.

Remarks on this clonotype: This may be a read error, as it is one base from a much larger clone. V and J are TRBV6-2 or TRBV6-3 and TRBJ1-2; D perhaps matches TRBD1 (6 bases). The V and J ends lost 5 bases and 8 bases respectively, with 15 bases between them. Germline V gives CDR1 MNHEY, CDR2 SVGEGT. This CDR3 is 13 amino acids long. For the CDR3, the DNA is TGTGCCAGCAGTAACAGGGAAGGGCTCGGCTACACCTTC. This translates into CASSNREGLGYTF.

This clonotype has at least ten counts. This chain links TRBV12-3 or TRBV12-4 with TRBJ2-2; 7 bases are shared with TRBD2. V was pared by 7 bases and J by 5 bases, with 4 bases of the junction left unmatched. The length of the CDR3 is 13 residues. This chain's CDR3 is CASTRGVTGELFF. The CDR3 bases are TGTGCCAGCACCCGGGGGGTTACCGGGGAGCTGTTTTTT.

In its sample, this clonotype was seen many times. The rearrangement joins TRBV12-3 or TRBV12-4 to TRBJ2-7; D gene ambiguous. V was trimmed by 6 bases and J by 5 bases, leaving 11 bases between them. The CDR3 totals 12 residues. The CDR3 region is CASRTTDNEQYF. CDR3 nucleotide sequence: TGTGCCAGCAGGACCACAGATAACGAGCAGTACTTC.

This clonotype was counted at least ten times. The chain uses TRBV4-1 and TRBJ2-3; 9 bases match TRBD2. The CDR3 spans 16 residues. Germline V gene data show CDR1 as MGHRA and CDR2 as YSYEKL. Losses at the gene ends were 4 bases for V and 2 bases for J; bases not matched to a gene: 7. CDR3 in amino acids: CASSPEAGGYTDTQYF. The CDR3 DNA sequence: TGCGCCAGCAGCCCTGAAGCGGGGGGATACACAGATACGCAGTATTTT.

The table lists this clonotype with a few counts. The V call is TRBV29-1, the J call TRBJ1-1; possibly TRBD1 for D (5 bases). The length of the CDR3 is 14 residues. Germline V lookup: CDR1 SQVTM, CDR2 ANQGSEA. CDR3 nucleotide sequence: TGCACTGGGGTCCAGGGAGCGTTGGGCACTGAAGCTTTCTTT. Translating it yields CTGVQGALGTEAFF.

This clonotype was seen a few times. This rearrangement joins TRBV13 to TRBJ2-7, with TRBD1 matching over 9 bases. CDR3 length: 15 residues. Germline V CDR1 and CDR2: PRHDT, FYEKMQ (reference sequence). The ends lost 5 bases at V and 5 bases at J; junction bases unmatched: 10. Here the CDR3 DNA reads TGTGCCAGCAGCCATCCCCGGGACAGGGACCACGAGCAGTACTTC. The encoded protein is CASSHPRDRDHEQYF.

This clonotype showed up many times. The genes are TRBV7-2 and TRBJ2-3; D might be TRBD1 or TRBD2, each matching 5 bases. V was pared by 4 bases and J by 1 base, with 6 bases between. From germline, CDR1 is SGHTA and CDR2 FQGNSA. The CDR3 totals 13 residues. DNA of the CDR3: TGTGCCAGCAGCTGGGACGGCACAGATACGCAGTATTTT. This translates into CASSWDGTDTQYF.

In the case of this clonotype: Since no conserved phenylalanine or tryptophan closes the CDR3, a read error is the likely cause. The CDR3 loop reads CASSSSRGWVTDTQYV. In nucleotides, the CDR3 is TGTGCCAGCAGTTCCTCCAGGGGTTGGGTCACAGATACGCAGTATGTT. The V and J genes are TRBV12-3 or TRBV12-4 and TRBJ2-3; TRBD1 might be the D (6 bases). The germline V and J ends were trimmed by 4 bases and 2 bases, with 16 bases remaining between them. The CDR3 runs 16 residues.

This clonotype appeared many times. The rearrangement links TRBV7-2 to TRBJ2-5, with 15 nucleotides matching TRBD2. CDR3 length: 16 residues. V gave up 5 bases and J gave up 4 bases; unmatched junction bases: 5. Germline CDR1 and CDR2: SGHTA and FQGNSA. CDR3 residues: CASSTPGLAGGETQYF. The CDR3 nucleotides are TGTGCCAGCAGCACCCCGGGACTAGCGGGAGGAGAGACCCAGTACTTC.

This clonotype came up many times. The CDR3 region is CASSLDPYQPQHF. The CDR3 DNA follows: TGTGCCAGCAGCTTAGACCCTTATCAGCCCCAGCATTTT. V is TRBV7-2 and J is TRBJ1-5; unclear D gene. Per germline, CDR1 SGHTA and CDR2 FQGNSA. The V gene lost 1 base and the J gene lost 5 bases, with 6 bases spanning the gap. The CDR3 is 13 residues long.

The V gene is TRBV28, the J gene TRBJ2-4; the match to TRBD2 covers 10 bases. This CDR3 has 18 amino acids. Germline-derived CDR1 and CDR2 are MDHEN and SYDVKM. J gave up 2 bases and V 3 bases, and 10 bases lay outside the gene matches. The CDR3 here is CASSFWLAGVGTKNIQYF. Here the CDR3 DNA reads TGTGCCAGCAGTTTTTGGCTAGCGGGAGTGGGGACCAAAAACATTCAGTACTTC.

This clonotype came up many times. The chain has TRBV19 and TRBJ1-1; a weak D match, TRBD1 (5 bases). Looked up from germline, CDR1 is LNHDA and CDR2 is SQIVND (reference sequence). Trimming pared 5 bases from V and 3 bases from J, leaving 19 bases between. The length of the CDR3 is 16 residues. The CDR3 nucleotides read TGTGCCAGTAGTTGGGGGTCGGCCGTCGGGGACACTGAAGCTTTCTTT. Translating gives CASSWGSAVGDTEAFF.

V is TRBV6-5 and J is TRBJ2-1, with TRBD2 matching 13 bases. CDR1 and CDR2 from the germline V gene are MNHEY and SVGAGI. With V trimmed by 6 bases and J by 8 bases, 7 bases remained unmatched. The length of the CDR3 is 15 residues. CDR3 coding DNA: TGTGCCAGCAGACGAACTAGCGGGAGGGCCTATGAGCAGTTCTTC. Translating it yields CASRRTSGRAYEQFF.

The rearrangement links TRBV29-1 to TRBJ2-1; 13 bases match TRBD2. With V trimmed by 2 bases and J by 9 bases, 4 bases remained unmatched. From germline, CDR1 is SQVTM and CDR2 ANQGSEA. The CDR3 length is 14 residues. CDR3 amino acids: CSVEILAGGGEQFF. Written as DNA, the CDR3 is TGCAGCGTTGAAATACTAGCGGGGGGGGGTGAGCAGTTCTTC.

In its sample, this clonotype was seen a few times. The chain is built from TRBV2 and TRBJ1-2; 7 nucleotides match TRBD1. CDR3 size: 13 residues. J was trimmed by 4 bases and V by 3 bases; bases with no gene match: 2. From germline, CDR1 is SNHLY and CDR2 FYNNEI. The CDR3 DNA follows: TGTGCCAGCAGTGAGGACAGGTCCTATGGCTACACCTTC. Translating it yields CASSEDRSYGYTF.